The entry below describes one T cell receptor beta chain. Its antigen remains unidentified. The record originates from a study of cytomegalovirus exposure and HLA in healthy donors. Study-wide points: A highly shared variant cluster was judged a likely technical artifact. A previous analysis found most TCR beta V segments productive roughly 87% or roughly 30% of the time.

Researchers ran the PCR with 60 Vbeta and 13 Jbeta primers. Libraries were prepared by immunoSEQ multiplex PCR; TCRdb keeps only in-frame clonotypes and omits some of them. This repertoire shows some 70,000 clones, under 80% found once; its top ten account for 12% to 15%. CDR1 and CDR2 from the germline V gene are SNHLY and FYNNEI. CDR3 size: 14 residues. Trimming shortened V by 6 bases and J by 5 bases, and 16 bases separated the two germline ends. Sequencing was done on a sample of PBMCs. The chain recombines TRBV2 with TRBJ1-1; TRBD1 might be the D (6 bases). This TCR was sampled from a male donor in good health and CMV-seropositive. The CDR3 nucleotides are TGTGCCAGCAGCCTACTACAGGGTGGAACTGAAGCTTTCTTT. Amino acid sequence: CASSLLQGGTEAFF.